This T cell receptor beta chain was sequenced during a study of shared clonotypes between healthy human individuals. It was around 300 ng DNA, some 28,000 T cell genomes, that went into each replicate PCR of unsorted PBMC. Generated by immunoSEQ multiplex PCR, the TCRdb table keeps only in-frame clones and is missing some. The data show 97,000 or so clones, about 45% seen once. All the donors were Caucasian adults who lived in Nashville, Tennessee. Trimming took 5 bases from V and 12 from J; bases not matched to a gene: 6. The CDR3 covers 12 residues. Germline V gene data show CDR1 as SNHLY and CDR2 as FYNNEI. A few counts support this clone.

Sample: PBMCs. The rearrangement uses TRBV2 and TRBJ1-1; 10 bases fit TRBD1. This clonotype was obtained from a woman between 35 and 50 years old in good health. Some clones in this sample may be carry-over from other donors' samples. Here the CDR3 reads CASSSPGQGSFF. CDR3 nucleotide sequence: TGTGCCAGCAGTTCCCCGGGACAGGGGTCTTTCTTT.